Shown below are 18 T cell receptor beta chains from a single sample sequenced in a study of T cell clones after liver transplantation. TCRdb keeps only in-frame clones here, not all; method: immunoSEQ multiplex PCR. Of roughly 120,000 clones listed, less than 95% are singletons. Sample: CD4+ T cells from blood, taken 12 months after liver transplant. These receptors all come from a human patient who received a liver transplant. Some of the T cells may derive from the graft donor.

The J gene is TRBJ2-4, the V gene TRBV11-3; TRBD2 matches 12 bases. The CDR3 runs 15 residues. V lost 5 bases to trimming and J lost 6 bases; unmatched junction nucleotides: 5. Germline CDR1 reads SGHNT; CDR2 reads YENEEA. The CDR3 DNA is TGTGCCAGCAGCCTGGGGACTAGCGGGTTAAACATTCAGTACTTC. It specifies CASSLGTSGLNIQYF.

The chain carries TRBV27 and TRBJ1-1; D remains unclear. The CDR3 extends over 14 amino acids. V was pared by 4 bases and J by 3 bases, with 12 bases between. The V gene's germline CDR1 is MNHEY and CDR2 SMNVEV (reference sequence). In DNA form, the CDR3 reads TGTGCCAGCAGTTCCCGAGGGAGGGACACTGAAGCTTTCTTT. This encodes CASSSRGRDTEAFF.

This rearrangement joins TRBV18 to TRBJ2-1, with unresolved D. With 2 bases removed from V and 0 bases from J, the gap between germline ends came to 11 bases. CDR3 size: 16 residues. From germline, CDR1 is KGHSH and CDR2 LQKENI. CDR3 amino acids: CASSPGSLSSYNEQFF. As DNA, the CDR3 is TGTGCCAGCTCACCAGGTAGCCTTAGCTCCTACAATGAGCAGTTCTTC. The full variable domain, its missing parts supplied by reference TRBV18 and TRBJ2-1, is NAGVMQNPRHLVRRRGQEARLRCSPMKGHSHVYWYRQLPEEGLKFMVYLQKENIIDESGMPKERFSAEFPKEGPSILRIQQVVRGDSAAYFCASSPGSLSSYNEQFFGPGTRLTVL.

The V call is TRBV10-2, the J call TRBJ1-4, with D possibly matching TRBD1 (6 bases). Germline CDR1 is WSHSY and CDR2 is SAAADI. The CDR3 length is 13 residues. Trimming took off 8 bases at V and 7 bases at J, with 14 bases between the two ends. DNA for the CDR3: TGCGCCAGCTGCAGGGGTCAGGGTGAAAAACTGTTTTTT. Translation: CASCRGQGEKLFF.

The chain couples TRBV7-7 to TRBJ2-1; D may be TRBD2 (6 bases). The CDR3 length is 15 residues. Germline-derived CDR1 and CDR2 are SSHAT and FNYEAQ (reference sequence). V dropped 1 base and J dropped 9 bases, with 16 bases sitting between them. The CDR3 here is CASSLVLASAAEQFF. The CDR3 DNA reads TGTGCCAGCAGCTTAGTACTAGCCTCCGCGGCTGAGCAGTTCTTC.

The chain combines TRBV4-2 with TRBJ2-7; D might be TRBD1 (5 bases). This CDR3 contains 13 residues. Germline loops: CDR1 LGHNA, CDR2 YNFKEQ. Trimming took off 1 base at V and 5 bases at J, with 9 bases between the two ends. As DNA, the CDR3 is TGTGCCAGCAGCCAAGGAACAGGAAACGAGCAGTACTTC. Its translation: CASSQGTGNEQYF.

In nucleotides, the CDR3 is TGTGCCAGCAGCGATTCAGATACGCAGTATTTT. Translation gives CASSDSDTQYF. The chain employs TRBV7-9 and TRBJ2-3; no definite D call. Germline V gives CDR1 SEHNR, CDR2 FQNEAQ (reference sequence). V was pared by 5 bases and J by 4 bases, with 4 bases between. This CDR3 contains 11 residues.

The V gene is TRBV7-9, the J gene TRBJ2-5; 7 nucleotides line up with TRBD1. Unmatched junction bases numbered 3, after V lost 7 bases and J lost 1 base. This CDR3 region has 13 residues. Germline assignment: CDR1 SEHNR and CDR2 FQNEAQ (reference sequence). The CDR3 sequence is CASTDRAQETQYF. The DNA of the CDR3 is TGTGCCAGCACCGACAGGGCCCAAGAGACCCAGTACTTC.

The table lists this clone with a few counts. V and J are TRBV7-8 and TRBJ2-3, with unresolved D. Germline CDR1 is SGHVS and CDR2 is FQNEAQ. CDR3 length equals 12 residues. V was shortened by 1 base and J by 6 bases, with 5 bases between the two germline ends. The CDR3 loop is CASSLDRDTQYF. Written as DNA, the CDR3 is TGTGCCAGCAGCTTAGACCGGGATACGCAGTATTTT.

V usage is TRBV6-4 and J usage is TRBJ2-1; D gene unclear. CDR3 length: 13 residues. Germline lookup yields CDR1 MRHNA and CDR2 SNTAGT. Trimming cost V 2 bases and J 10 bases, with 12 bases left between them. The CDR3 here is CASSDAGRGEQFF. CDR3 coding DNA: TGTGCCAGCAGTGACGCCGGTCGCGGAGAGCAGTTCTTC.

V gene TRBV7-2 combines with J gene TRBJ2-1; 8 bases are a match to TRBD1. The CDR3 spans 16 residues. Germline V gives CDR1 SGHTA, CDR2 FQGNSA. The ends lost 1 base at V and 4 bases at J; junction bases unmatched: 6. The CDR3 nucleotides read TGTGCCAGCAGCTTAGGCAGGGGGCTGGAATACAATGAGCAGTTCTTC. This translates into CASSLGRGLEYNEQFF.

This chain uses TRBV27 with TRBJ2-7; 10 nucleotides line up with TRBD2. The CDR3 runs to 16 residues. Unmatched junction bases numbered 14, after V lost 6 bases and J lost 6 bases. CDR1 and CDR2 (germline): MNHEY, SMNVEV (reference sequence). CDR3 DNA sequence: TGTGCCAGCAGGAGGACCGGGACTAGCGCCCTGGGCGAGCAGTACTTC. It codes for CASRRTGTSALGEQYF.

CDR3 sequence: CASSGVGRYEQYF. DNA for the CDR3: TGTGCCAGCAGCGGCGTCGGACGTTACGAGCAGTACTTC. This sequence joins TRBV5-6 and TRBJ2-7; D is unclear. CDR1 and CDR2 from the germline V gene are SGHDT and YYEEEE. This CDR3 spans 13 amino acids. V was cut by 4 bases and J by 4 bases, with 12 bases left in between.

The chain recombines TRBV5-1 with TRBJ2-7; a possible D gene is TRBD2 (6 bases). Trimming cost V 7 bases and J 1 base, with 12 bases left between them. Germline CDR1 is SGHRS and CDR2 is YFSETQ. CDR3 length: 13 residues. The CDR3 DNA follows: TGCGCCAGCGGACTATTGGATTCCTACGAGCAGTACTTC. Translating gives CASGLLDSYEQYF. Drawing the rest from reference TRBV5-1 and TRBJ2-7, the complete variable domain is KAGVTQTPRYLIKTRGQQVTLSCSPISGHRSVSWYQQTPGQGLQFLFEYFSETQRNKGNFPGRFSGRQFSNSRSEMNVSTLELGDSALYLCASGLLDSYEQYFGPGTRLTVT.

V usage is TRBV19 and J usage is TRBJ1-5; no firm D call. The CDR3 spans 12 residues. Germline lookup yields CDR1 LNHDA and CDR2 SQIVND (reference sequence). Trimming stripped 3 bases from V and 6 bases from J, with 6 bases between. CDR3 in DNA: TGTGCCAGTAGTATTCGCGGTCAGCCCCAGCATTTT. This sequence encodes CASSIRGQPQHF.

The chain links TRBV5-1 to TRBJ1-4, with no clear D. The germline V and J ends were trimmed by 0 bases and 1 base, with 4 bases remaining between them. The germline gives CDR1 SGHRS, CDR2 YFSETQ. The CDR3 consists of 14 residues. The CDR3 DNA is TGCGCCAGCAGCTTGGGGGGAACTAATGAAAAACTGTTTTTT. Translated, it gives CASSLGGTNEKLFF. The full variable domain, its missing parts supplied by reference TRBV5-1 and TRBJ1-4, is KAGVTQTPRYLIKTRGQQVTLSCSPISGHRSVSWYQQTPGQGLQFLFEYFSETQRNKGNFPGRFSGRQFSNSRSEMNVSTLELGDSALYLCASSLGGTNEKLFFGSGTQLSVL.

V usage is TRBV13 and J usage is TRBJ2-7; TRBD2 might be the D (5 bases). The CDR3 spans 13 residues. V was cut by 2 bases and J by 7 bases, with 12 bases left in between. The V gene's germline CDR1 is PRHDT and CDR2 FYEKMQ (reference sequence). CDR3 nucleotides: TGTGCCAGCAGCTTATGGGGAGTGGGGGAGCAGTACTTC. Its translation: CASSLWGVGEQYF.

This clone was observed a handful of times. The CDR3 protein is CASSEGSGQPYNEQFF. The CDR3 DNA is TGTGCCAGCAGTGAAGGCTCGGGACAGCCCTACAATGAGCAGTTCTTC. This rearrangement joins TRBV2 to TRBJ2-1; TRBD1 agrees at 7 bases. The V segment lost 1 base and the J segment 2 bases; nucleotides outside the gene matches: 5. There are 16 residues in the CDR3. Looked up from germline, CDR1 is SNHLY and CDR2 is FYNNEI.